Each of the 4 T cell receptor beta chains below was sequenced from the same sample in a study of T cells in Graves' hyperthyroidism and ophthalmopathy (dated 2019 in TCRdb). Library preparation used multiplex PCR. The instrument given in TCRdb is Illumina HiSeq 2000. The TCR beta CDR3 regions were amplified from the RNA transcripts. A first-round RT-PCR of the TCR CDR3 used the HTBI primer set with the Qiagen OneStep RT-PCR kit. TCRdb reworked the public reads: Q25 trimming with fastp, MiXCR clone assembly, productive beta chains retained. Under each unique CDR3 protein, matching rows form one entry showing the most common genes and DNA. This sample is represented by approximately 740,000 distinct CDR3 sequences; 14% of them were singletons. The ten largest clones add up to 10% of the sample. The sample was blood. The origin of the receptors is a woman aged 18-29 years with Graves' hyperthyroidism.

The V gene is TRBV11-2, the J gene TRBJ1-1, with TRBD1 as a possible D gene (5 bases). Germline assignment: CDR1 SGHAT and CDR2 FQNNGV. The germline V and J ends were trimmed by 5 bases and 1 base, with 14 bases remaining between them. The CDR3 consists of 15 residues. The CDR3 is CASSPSGRANTEAFF. The CDR3 DNA follows: TGTGCCAGCAGCCCCTCAGGGAGGGCGAACACTGAAGCTTTCTTT.

The CDR3 protein is CASGRSGLSLGTGQPQHF. Here the CDR3 DNA reads TGTGCCAGCGGTCGGAGTGGGCTTTCCTTAGGGACTGGTCAGCCCCAGCATTTT. The chain has TRBV12-3 or TRBV12-4 and TRBJ1-5, with a possible D match to TRBD1 (5 bases). The germline V and J ends were trimmed by 8 bases and 6 bases, with 29 bases remaining between them. This CDR3 has 18 amino acids.

V is TRBV28 and J is TRBJ1-4; D is ambiguous. Trimming shortened V by 8 bases and J by 0 bases, and 7 bases separated the two germline ends. The CDR3 length is 13 residues. Per the germline V gene, CDR1 is MDHEN and CDR2 is SYDVKM. The CDR3: CASLEATNEKLFF. CDR3 sequence (DNA): TGTGCCAGCCTGGAAGCAACTAATGAAAAACTGTTTTTT.

This clonotype was picked up one time. The V gene is TRBV20-1, the J gene TRBJ2-2, with 8 nucleotides matching TRBD2. Losses at the gene ends were 0 bases for V and 7 bases for J; bases not matched to a gene: 10. The CDR3 consists of 16 residues. Per germline, CDR1 DFQATT and CDR2 SNEGSKA (reference sequence). CDR3 nucleotide sequence: TGCAGTGCTAGAGATATCGCCAGCGGGGGACTCGGGGAGCTGTTTTTT. Amino acids: CSARDIASGGLGELFF.